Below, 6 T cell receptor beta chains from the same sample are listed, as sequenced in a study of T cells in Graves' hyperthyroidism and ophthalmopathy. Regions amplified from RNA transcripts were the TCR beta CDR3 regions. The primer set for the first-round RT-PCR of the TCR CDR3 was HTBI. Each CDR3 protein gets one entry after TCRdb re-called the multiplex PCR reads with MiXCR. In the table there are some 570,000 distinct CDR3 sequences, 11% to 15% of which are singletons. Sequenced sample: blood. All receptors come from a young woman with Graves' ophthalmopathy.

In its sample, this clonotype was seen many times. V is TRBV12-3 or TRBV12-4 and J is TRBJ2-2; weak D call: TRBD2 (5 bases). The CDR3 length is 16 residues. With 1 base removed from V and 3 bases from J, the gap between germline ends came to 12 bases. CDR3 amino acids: CASSLVGVRDTGELFF. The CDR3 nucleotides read TGTGCCAGCAGTTTAGTCGGGGTGCGGGACACCGGGGAGCTGTTTTTT.

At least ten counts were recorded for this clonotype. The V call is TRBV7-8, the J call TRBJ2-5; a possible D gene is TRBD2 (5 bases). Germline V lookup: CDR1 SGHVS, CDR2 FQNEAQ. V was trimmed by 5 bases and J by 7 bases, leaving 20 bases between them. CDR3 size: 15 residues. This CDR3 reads CASSLRVERRGTQYF. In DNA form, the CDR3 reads TGTGCCAGCAGCCTTAGAGTGGAACGCCGGGGGACCCAGTACTTC.

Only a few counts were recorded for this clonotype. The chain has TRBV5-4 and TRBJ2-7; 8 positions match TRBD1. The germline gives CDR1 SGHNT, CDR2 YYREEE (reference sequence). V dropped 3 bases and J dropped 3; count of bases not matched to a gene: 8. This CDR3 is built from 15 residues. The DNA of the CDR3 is TGTGCCAGCAGCTCCATCGGGACAGGTGGCTACGAGCAGTACTTC. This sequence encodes CASSSIGTGGYEQYF. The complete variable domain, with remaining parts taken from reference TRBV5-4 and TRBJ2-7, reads ETGVTQSPTHLIKTRGQQVTLRCSSQSGHNTVSWYQQALGQGPQFIFQYYREEENGRGNFPPRFSGLQFPNYSSELNVNALELDDSALYLCASSSIGTGGYEQYFGPGTRLTVT.

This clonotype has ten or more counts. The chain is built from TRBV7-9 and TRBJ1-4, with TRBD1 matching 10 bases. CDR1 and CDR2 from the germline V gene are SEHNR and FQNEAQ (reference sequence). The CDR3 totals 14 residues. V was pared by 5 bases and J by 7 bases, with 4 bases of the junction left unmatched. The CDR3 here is CASSPRTGGEKLFF. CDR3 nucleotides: TGTGCCAGCAGCCCTCGGACAGGGGGTGAAAAACTGTTTTTT. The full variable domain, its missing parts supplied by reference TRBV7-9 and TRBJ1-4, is DTGVSQNPRHKITKRGQNVTFRCDPISEHNRLYWYRQTLGQGPEFLTYFQNEAQLEKSRLLSDRFSAERPKGSFSTLEIQRTEQGDSAMYLCASSPRTGGEKLFFGSGTQLSVL.

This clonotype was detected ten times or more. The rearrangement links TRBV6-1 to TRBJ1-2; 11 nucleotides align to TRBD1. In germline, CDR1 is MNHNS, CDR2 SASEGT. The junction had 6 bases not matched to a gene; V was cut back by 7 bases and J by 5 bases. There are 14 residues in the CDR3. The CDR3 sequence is CASNLDRGLYGYTF. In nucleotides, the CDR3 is TGTGCCAGCAACCTGGACAGGGGGCTTTATGGCTACACCTTC.

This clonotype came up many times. The CDR3 spells CASSLDQLSRNEQFF. For the CDR3, the DNA is TGTGCCAGCAGCTTAGATCAGTTGTCGCGCAATGAGCAGTTCTTC. V and J are TRBV11-3 and TRBJ2-1; D call uncertain. With 0 bases removed from V and 6 bases from J, the gap between germline ends came to 12 bases. This CDR3 has 15 amino acids. Germline V lookup: CDR1 SGHNT, CDR2 YENEEA. The entire variable domain, with the rest obtained from reference TRBV11-3 and TRBJ2-1, is as follows: EAGVVQSPRYKIIEKKQPVAFWCNPISGHNTLYWYLQNLGQGPELLIRYENEEAVDDSQLPKDRFSAERLKGVDSTLKIQPAELGDSAVYLCASSLDQLSRNEQFFGPGTRLTVL.